These 6 T cell receptor beta chains came from one sample sequenced in a study of graft-versus-host responses after intestinal transplantation (dated by TCRdb to about 2021). Interpreted using the paper, the time point label stands for: cells obtained before transplantation from donor or recipient. No antigen is known for these receptors. Library preparation used the immunoSEQ multiplex PCR assay. TCRdb retrieved this table from immuneACCESS and kept in-frame rearrangements only. Not all clones are present; in checked studies, unresolved V genes account for under half, and no reason is known for the remainder. Present in this sample are 85,000 to 110,000 clones, roughly 93% of which were seen just once. The biggest ten clones account for 0.9% to 1.5% of the sample. Sequenced here: unstimulated CD8+ T cells sorted from spleen or lymph node cells, sampled before intestinal transplant. Receptor source: a human donor who received an intestinal transplant.

The genes are TRBV25-1 and TRBJ2-5, with 10 nucleotides matching TRBD2. Germline CDR1 MGHDK, CDR2 SYGVNS. With V trimmed by 4 bases and J by 2 bases, 4 bases remained unmatched. The CDR3 is made up of 15 amino acids. The DNA of the CDR3 is TGTGCCAGCAGTGGGAGCGGGGGGGTTCAAGAGACCCAGTACTTC. Protein product: CASSGSGGVQETQYF.

For the CDR3, the DNA is TGTGCCACCAGCACCGAACAGGGTGCGGCCAACGTCCTGACTTTC. Protein product: CATSTEQGAANVLTF. J is TRBJ2-6 and V is TRBV15; D is perhaps TRBD1 (6 bases). V was trimmed by 4 bases and J by 6 bases, leaving 13 bases between them. The CDR3 runs 15 residues. Germline CDR1 reads LNHNV; CDR2 reads YYDKDF (reference sequence). The variable domain in full, completed from reference TRBV15 and TRBJ2-6, reads DAMVIQNPRYQVTQFGKPVTLSCSQTLNHNVMYWYQQKSSQAPKLLFHYYDKDFNNEADTPDNFQSRRPNTSFCFLDIRSPGLGDTAMYLCATSTEQGAANVLTFGAGSRLTVL.

V gene TRBV29-1 combines with J gene TRBJ1-1, with TRBD1 as a possible D gene (6 bases). Germline V gene lookup returns CDR1 SQVTM and CDR2 ANQGSEA. Between the trimmed V and J ends, which lost 8 bases and 10 bases, there was a span of 17 bases. This CDR3 is built from 11 residues. The CDR3 bases are TGCAGCTACGAACAGGGCCAGAGAGCTTTCTTT. It translates to CSYEQGQRAFF.

The V and J genes are TRBV7-2 and TRBJ1-5, with a possible D match to TRBD1 (6 bases). Germline lookup yields CDR1 SGHTA and CDR2 FQGNSA. V gave up 2 bases and J gave up 6 bases, with 14 bases separating them. This CDR3 comprises 15 residues. The CDR3 coding sequence is TGTGCCAGCAGCTTAAATCGGGGGCGCGGTCAGCCCCAGCATTTT. Protein sequence: CASSLNRGRGQPQHF. Combining the CDR3 with reference TRBV7-2 and TRBJ1-5 gives the whole variable domain GAGVSQSPSNKVTEKGKDVELRCDPISGHTALYWYRQSLGQGLEFLIYFQGNSAPDKSGLPSDRFSAERTGGSVSTLTIQRTQQEDSAVYLCASSLNRGRGQPQHFGDGTRLSIL.

The chain carries TRBV28 and TRBJ2-2, with 11 bases aligning to TRBD2. The V gene's germline CDR1 is MDHEN and CDR2 SYDVKM. This CDR3 is 16 amino acids long. Trimming removed 3 bases from V and 1 base from J; junction bases left unmatched: 1. The CDR3: CASSFGTSGNTGELFF. CDR3 bases: TGTGCCAGCAGTTTCGGGACTAGCGGGAACACCGGGGAGCTGTTTTTT.

The genes are TRBV27 and TRBJ2-5; TRBD2 is a possible D gene (6 bases). The CDR3 sequence is 15 residues long. V lost 5 bases, J lost 1 base, and 14 bases lay in between. Germline assignment: CDR1 MNHEY and CDR2 SMNVEV (reference sequence). The CDR3 spells CASSGLGGLQETQYF. CDR3 sequence (DNA): TGTGCCAGCAGTGGCCTGGGGGGTCTCCAAGAGACCCAGTACTTC.